A selection of T cell receptor beta chains follows, all from one sample in a study of graft-versus-host responses after intestinal transplantation. Assay: immunoSEQ multiplex PCR; the TCRdb copy retains only in-frame clones and omits some. The table records over 45,000 clones, roughly 90% of them present only once. The specimen comprised PBMCs, sampled 26 days after transplant. These receptor sequences come from a human patient who received an intestinal transplant, so some T cells may come from the graft donor. CDR3s include the opening cysteine and the closing phenylalanine or tryptophan. Each record gives: clone size, V gene, D gene, J gene, CDR3 DNA, CDR3 protein. The D gene is left open where the match is weak. Not all rows give a size; the values are once, few, many and, for expanded clones, a class.

once,TRBV18,TRBD1,TRBJ2-7,TGTGCCAGCTCACCAGGGACAGGGACCTACGAGCAGTACTTC,CASSPGTGTYEQYF
NA,TRBV28,NA,TRBJ1-3,TGTGCCAGCAGTTTTAGCAGATATAAGGCAGGACATCCCCCGACCTCTGGAAACACCATATATTTT,CASSFSRYKAGHPPTSGNTIYF
large,TRBV4-1,TRBD1,TRBJ1-5,TGCGCCAGCAGCCAACTCTGGACAGGGGACCGCGGGCCCCAGCATTTT,CASSQLWTGDRGPQHF
NA,TRBV19,TRBD1,TRBJ1-5,TGTGCCAGTACCCTTGGGACAGGGGGCCAGCCCCAGCATTTT,CASTLGTGGQPQHF
NA,TRBV14,NA,TRBJ1-1,TGTGCCAGCAGCCAAGCAGGGAACACTGAAGCTTTCTTT,CASSQAGNTEAFF
NA,TRBV4-1,NA,TRBJ2-1,TGCGCCAGCAGCCTTCACCAGGGGTACATAGACAATGAGCAGTTCTTC,CASSLHQGYIDNEQFF
NA,TRBV28,TRBD1,TRBJ1-5,TGTGCCAGCAGTCAGCTCTCAGGGGGCCATCAGCCCCAGCATTTT,CASSQLSGGHQPQHF
NA,TRBV7-8,NA,TRBJ1-1,TGTGCCAGCAGCTTAGTAGAGGCGCGTTGGACTGAAGCTTTCTTT,CASSLVEARWTEAFF
NA,TRBV4-1,NA,TRBJ1-4,TGCGCCAGCAGCCAAGAGGTGGGGCTTCCCTCTAATGAAAAACTGTTTTTT,CASSQEVGLPSNEKLFF
NA,TRBV9,NA,TRBJ1-6,TGTGCCAGCAGCCCCTCTGGTAACCCGACAGCCGATTCACCCCTCCACTTT,CASSPSGNPTADSPLHF
NA,TRBV6-1,NA,TRBJ1-1,TGTGCCAGCAGTGAAGCAAAGGGATCAGGGATGAACACTGAAGCTTTCTTT,CASSEAKGSGMNTEAFF
NA,TRBV19,TRBD1,TRBJ1-2,TGTGCCAGTAGCCAGAATGACAGGGGGCACGGCTACACCTTC,CASSQNDRGHGYTF
NA,TRBV11-2,TRBD2,TRBJ2-7,TGTGCCAGCAGCTTAGACCTAGCGGGAGTGTTCGAGCAGTACTTC,CASSLDLAGVFEQYF
NA,TRBV5-6,NA,TRBJ2-7,TGTGCCAGCAGCTTTGGACAGTTCGACGAGCAGTACTTC,CASSFGQFDEQYF
NA,TRBV27,TRBD2,TRBJ2-1,TGTGCCAGCAGTTTGGCGGGACTAACCTACAATGAGCAGTTCTTC,CASSLAGLTYNEQFF
NA,TRBV5-5,TRBD1,TRBJ1-6,TGTGCCAGCAGCCCCGGACAGGGGGCGTATAATTCACCCCTCCACTTT,CASSPGQGAYNSPLHF
NA,TRBV10-3,NA,TRBJ1-2,TGTGCCATCAGTGAAGACAGTAACTATGGCTACACCTTC,CAISEDSNYGYTF
NA,TRBV5-1,NA,TRBJ2-3,TGCGCCAGCAGCTTTAACGACGGGACACCAGATACGCAGTATTTT,CASSFNDGTPDTQYF
NA,TRBV29-1,TRBD1,TRBJ1-1,TGCAGCGCCCGTCCCGGGACAGGGAACACTGAAGCTTTCTTT,CSARPGTGNTEAFF
NA,TRBV9,NA,TRBJ2-2,TGTGCCAGCGCGGAGGGGCAGTGGAACACCGGGGAGCTGTTTTTT,CASAEGQWNTGELFF
NA,TRBV28,TRBD1,TRBJ2-1,TGTGCCAGCAAAAGCCGGGACAGGGGCTACAATGAGCAGTTCTTC,CASKSRDRGYNEQFF
NA,TRBV15,NA,TRBJ1-5,TGTGCCACCAGCAGAGGAGGTCAGCCCCAGCATTTT,CATSRGGQPQHF
once,TRBV5-1,NA,TRBJ2-5,TGCGCCAGCAGCTTCGGACAGCGAGAGACCCAGTACTTC,CASSFGQRETQYF
once,TRBV14,TRBD2,TRBJ2-1,TGTGCCAGCAGCCTCCTGACTAGCGGGACATACAATGAGCAGTTCTTC,CASSLLTSGTYNEQFF
NA,TRBV28,TRBD2,TRBJ2-7,TGTGCCAGAAGACTAGCGGGAGGCGAGCAGTACTTC,CARRLAGGEQYF
NA,TRBV7-6,NA,TRBJ2-1,TGTGCCAGCAGCTTAGGGCGCCGGAGCTCCTACAATGAGCAGTTCTTC,CASSLGRRSSYNEQFF
NA,TRBV30,NA,TRBJ1-4,TGTGCCTGGACGGACAGTTATAATGAAAAACTGTTTTTT,CAWTDSYNEKLFF
NA,TRBV6-5,NA,TRBJ1-1,TGTGCCAGCAGTCTGACCGCAGGGGACACTGAAGCTTTCTTT,CASSLTAGDTEAFF
NA,TRBV6-5,NA,TRBJ1-2,TGTGCCAGCAGTTCCCTGTGGGGCAGCCCATATGGCTACACCTTC,CASSSLWGSPYGYTF
NA,TRBV7-9,NA,TRBJ1-2,TGTGCCAGCAGCTTGGGATACAGGGAAGGCAACTATGGCTACACCTTC,CASSLGYREGNYGYTF
NA,TRBV5-4,TRBD1,TRBJ2-2,TGTGCCAGCAGCTCCGGGACAGGGGGTCCCGGGGAGCTGTTTTTT,CASSSGTGGPGELFF
once,TRBV27,NA,TRBJ2-2,TGTGCCAGCAGAAGGGGGGGGTACACCGGGGAGCTGTTTTTT,CASRRGGYTGELFF
once,TRBV28,TRBD1,TRBJ2-7,TGTGCCAGCAGTCTCGCCCCTAAACAGGGGATGCGCGAGCAGTACTTC,CASSLAPKQGMREQYF
NA,TRBV5-8,TRBD1,TRBJ1-1,TGTGCCAGCAGCTGGGGGACAGGTCCCCACACTGAAGCTTTCTTT,CASSWGTGPHTEAFF
NA,TRBV11-3,TRBD1,TRBJ2-7,TGTGCCAGCAGCTCCCCCGACAGGGTCGTTTGCTACGAGCAGTACTTC,CASSSPDRVVCYEQYF
NA,TRBV9,NA,TRBJ2-1,TGTGCCAGCAGCGTAGGTCCGGGGAATCCTTACTACAATGAGCAGTTCTTC,CASSVGPGNPYYNEQFF
NA,TRBV6-5,TRBD2,TRBJ2-3,TGTGCCAGCAGTCTAGCGGGGGGCGGCACAGATACGCAGTATTTT,CASSLAGGGTDTQYF
NA,TRBV6-5,TRBD1,TRBJ1-2,TGTGCCAGCAGTAGCCTTGGGACAGTCTACTATGGCTACACCTTC,CASSSLGTVYYGYTF
NA,TRBV7-2,TRBD2,TRBJ2-7,TGTGCCAGCAGCTACAGCGGGGGGTCCTCCTACGAGCAGTACTTC,CASSYSGGSSYEQYF
NA,TRBV6-5,NA,TRBJ2-2,TGTGCCAGCAGTTATTCTGGAGGCACCGGGGAGCTGTTTTTT,CASSYSGGTGELFF
NA,TRBV5-1,NA,TRBJ2-2,TGCGCCAGCAGCCAGGGACATCGGCCACCGAACACCGGGGAGCTGTTTTTT,CASSQGHRPPNTGELFF
NA,TRBV6-6,NA,TRBJ2-2,TGTGCCAGCAGTGCGGTTTTGGACACCGGGGAGCTGTTTTTT,CASSAVLDTGELFF
NA,TRBV27,TRBD1,TRBJ2-3,TGTGCCAGCAGTACGGACAGGGGGCATGGGACAGATACGCAGTATTTT,CASSTDRGHGTDTQYF
NA,TRBV2,TRBD1,TRBJ1-5,TGTGCCAGCACCCACCTACCGGGACAGGGGGCGCTGAATCAGCCCCAGCATTTT,CASTHLPGQGALNQPQHF
NA,TRBV14,NA,TRBJ1-1,TGTGCCAGCAGCCAAGAAGCAGGCTCGAACACTGAAGCTTTCTTT,CASSQEAGSNTEAFF
NA,TRBV6-1,TRBD2,TRBJ2-7,TGTGCCAGCAGTGAACTGACTAGCGGGAGACCCTACGAGCAGTACTTC,CASSELTSGRPYEQYF
NA,TRBV27,NA,TRBJ2-1,TGTGCCACCTGGGGGTATAGCGGACGAACCCCCTACAATGAGCAGTTCTTC,CATWGYSGRTPYNEQFF
few,TRBV6-6,TRBD1,TRBJ1-5,TGTGCCAGCAGTTACTTTCAGGGGGGCAATCAGCCCCAGCATTTT,CASSYFQGGNQPQHF
NA,TRBV11-3,TRBD1,TRBJ2-5,TGTGCCAGCGGAACCGGGACAGAAGAGACCCAGTACTTC,CASGTGTEETQYF
once,TRBV4-2,TRBD2,TRBJ2-2,TGTGCCAGCGCTAGGACTAGCGACACCGGGGAGCTGTTTTTT,CASARTSDTGELFF
NA,TRBV5-6,TRBD1,TRBJ1-1,TGTGCCAGCAGCTTGGCCCGGGACAGGGAAGCTTTCTTT,CASSLARDREAFF
NA,TRBV27,NA,TRBJ1-4,TGTGCCAGCAGTGACAGTGAAAAACTGTTTTTT,CASSDSEKLFF